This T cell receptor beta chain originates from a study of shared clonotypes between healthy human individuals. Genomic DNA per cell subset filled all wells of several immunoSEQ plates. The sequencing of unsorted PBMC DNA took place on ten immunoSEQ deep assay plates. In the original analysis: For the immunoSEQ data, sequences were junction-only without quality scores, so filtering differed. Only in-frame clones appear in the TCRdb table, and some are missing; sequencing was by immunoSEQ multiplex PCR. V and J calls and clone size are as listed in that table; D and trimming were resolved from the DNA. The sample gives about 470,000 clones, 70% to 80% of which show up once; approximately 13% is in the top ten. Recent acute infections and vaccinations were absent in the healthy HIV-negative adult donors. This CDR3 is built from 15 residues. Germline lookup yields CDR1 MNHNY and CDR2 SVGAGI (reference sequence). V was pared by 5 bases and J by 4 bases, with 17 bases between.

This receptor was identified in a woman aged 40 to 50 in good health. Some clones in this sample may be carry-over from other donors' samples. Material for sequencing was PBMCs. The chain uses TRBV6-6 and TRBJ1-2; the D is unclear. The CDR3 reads CASSTSESRVYGYTF. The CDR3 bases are TGTGCCAGCAGTACCTCCGAGTCCCGGGTCTATGGCTACACCTTC.